This TCR beta chain was sequenced for a study of beta chain features in type 1 diabetes. Findings and limits, study-wide: Among all four CD4+ subsets, Type 1 diabetes patients had TCRB CDR3s that were moderately but significantly shorter.

For this clone: Its antigen is unknown.

Reverse transcription of all isolated RNA meant that expressed TCRB transcripts were sequenced. This table comes from immunoSEQ multiplex PCR, and its TCRdb copy is limited to in-frame clones, with some not included. The sample contains approximately 730,000 clones, around an eighth of which appear only once. The germline CDR1 and CDR2 sequences are LNHDA and SQIVND (reference sequence). There are 13 residues in the CDR3. Trimming removed 6 bases at V and 3 bases at J, with 12 bases between. The J gene is TRBJ2-7, the V gene TRBV19, with a possible D match to TRBD2 (5 bases). The sequencing input was naive CD4+ T cells from blood. This clonotype was sampled from a man aged 18 to 29 with type 1 diabetes. CDR3 coding DNA: TGTGCCAGTAGGGAGGCGGGCAGCTACGAGCAGTACTTC. Translation: CASREAGSYEQYF.